This section outlines one T cell receptor beta chain sequence together with its context. Its cognate antigen is unknown. The PCR used 60 Vbeta and 13 Jbeta primers. Clones were read by immunoSEQ multiplex PCR, and TCRdb kept only the in-frame ones, dropping some. The table records roughly 200,000 clones, roughly 84% of them present only once. This sample was taken from a study of cytomegalovirus exposure and HLA in healthy donors. All the people who gave samples were healthy bone marrow donors. CDR3 length equals 13 residues. V dropped 8 bases and J dropped 4 bases, with 14 bases sitting between them. Germline CDR1 is SNHLY and CDR2 is FYNNEI. General study findings and limits: Within an earlier analysis, most TCR beta V segments proved productive either about 90% or about 30% of the time.

The specimen sequenced was PBMCs. The V gene is TRBV2, the J gene TRBJ1-1; D not certain. The TCR sequence derives from a boy younger than 10 in good health and CMV-seronegative. The CDR3 nucleotides are TGTGCCAGCCAGATGGCAGGATCCACTGAAGCTTTCTTT. As protein: CASQMAGSTEAFF.